The 21 T cell receptor beta chains presented below share a single source sample, sequenced in a study of CD8 T cells in Susac syndrome (dated by TCRdb to between 2018 and 2021). To prepare the library, the immunoSEQ multiplex PCR assay was applied. RNA was extracted using the RNeasy kit, and about 0.45 to 1 microgram was reverse transcribed with random hexamers. TCRdb applied fastp at Q25 and MiXCR to the public reads, then kept only in-frame beta chains. Rows with one shared CDR3 protein collapse into an entry with the most common genes and DNA. This sample lists roughly 250,000 distinct CDR3 sequences; about 96% were detected once. The ten largest clones take up about 0.1% of the sample. The sequenced material came from CD4+ T cells from PBMCs. These receptors came from a human donor with Susac syndrome.

Only one count was recorded for this clonotype. The chain is built from TRBV3-1 and TRBJ2-1; 7 bases fit TRBD2. The CDR3 spans 16 residues. Germline CDR1 LGHDT, CDR2 YNNKEL (reference sequence). The junction had 13 bases not matched to a gene; V was cut back by 7 bases and J by 4 bases. CDR3 DNA sequence: TGTGCCAGCACACAAGCGGGATCCCCCCAATACAATGAGCAGTTCTTC. It yields the protein CASTQAGSPQYNEQFF.

The V and J genes are TRBV28 and TRBJ2-7; D uncertain. Germline-derived CDR1 and CDR2 are MDHEN and SYDVKM. CDR3 length: 12 residues. V was pared by 7 bases and J by 2 bases, with 9 bases between. CDR3 in amino acids: CASISRTYEQYF. For the CDR3, the DNA is TGTGCCAGCATTTCGCGTACCTACGAGCAGTACTTC.

This rearrangement joins TRBV10-3 to TRBJ1-5; D is possibly TRBD1 (5 bases). This CDR3 contains 14 residues. The V end lost 4 bases, the J end lost 0 bases, and 7 bases lay between the germline ends. Germline loops: CDR1 ENHRY, CDR2 SYGVKD. CDR3 residues: CAISADTSNQPQHF. The CDR3 nucleotides read TGTGCCATCAGTGCGGACACTAGCAATCAGCCCCAGCATTTT.

The CDR3 DNA reads as TGTGCCAGCAGTTACTCGTTTGGGAAGTCTGGGGCCAACGTCCTGACTTTC. This translates into CASSYSFGKSGANVLTF. The rearrangement uses TRBV6-5 and TRBJ2-6; D is unclear. CDR1 and CDR2 (germline): MNHEY, SVGAGI. The CDR3 covers 17 residues. V lost 0 bases to trimming and J lost 1 base, with 10 bases between them.

The J gene is TRBJ1-1, the V gene TRBV20-1, with a tentative D call TRBD1 (5 bases). Trimming pared 3 bases from V and 4 bases from J, leaving 9 bases between. The CDR3 runs 12 residues. Germline assignment: CDR1 DFQATT and CDR2 SNEGSKA (reference sequence). The CDR3 DNA sequence: TGCAGTGCTAGTAGGGGAGTCACTGAAGCTTTCTTT. Its protein product is CSASRGVTEAFF.

The rearrangement uses TRBV14 and TRBJ2-1, with 11 bases identical to TRBD2. This CDR3 comprises 15 residues. The V gene end was trimmed by 8 bases and the J gene end by 7 bases; junction bases not matched to a gene: 10. CDR1 is SGHDN and CDR2 is FVKESK in the germline V gene. In DNA form, the CDR3 reads TGTGCCAGCGGGAAACTAGCGGGAGAATATAATGAGCAGTTCTTC. Translation gives CASGKLAGEYNEQFF.

The J gene is TRBJ1-1, the V gene TRBV30; 8 nucleotides align to TRBD1. Germline assignment: CDR1 GTSNPN and CDR2 SVGIG (reference sequence). V lost 2 bases to trimming and J lost 2 bases; unmatched junction nucleotides: 7. The CDR3 is 15 residues long. CDR3 bases: TGTGCCTGGAGTATCCTCGGACAGGGAAACACTGAAGCTTTCTTT. Protein: CAWSILGQGNTEAFF. The whole variable domain, remainder taken from reference TRBV30 and TRBJ1-1, is SQTIHQWPATLVQPVGSPLSLECTVEGTSNPNLYWYRQAAGRGLQLLFYSVGIGQISSEVPQNLSASRPQDRQFILSSKKLLLSDSGFYLCAWSILGQGNTEAFFGQGTRLTVV.

The chain is built from TRBV29-1 and TRBJ2-2; D assignment may be TRBD1 or TRBD2 (5 bases each). Trimming removed 1 base at V and 6 bases at J, with 6 bases between. The CDR3 is 12 amino acids. Per germline, CDR1 SQVTM and CDR2 ANQGSEA. CDR3 sequence: CSVEGGAGELFF. The CDR3 region has the DNA TGCAGCGTTGAAGGAGGGGCCGGGGAGCTGTTTTTT.

This chain connects TRBV3-1 to TRBJ1-1, with D possibly TRBD1 on 5 matching bases. Germline CDR1 LGHDT, CDR2 YNNKEL (reference sequence). V gave up 4 bases and J gave up 0 bases, with 12 bases separating them. CDR3 size: 15 residues. In nucleotides, the CDR3 is TGTGCCAGCAGCCCCTGGGGGGGGTTGAACACTGAAGCTTTCTTT. Residues: CASSPWGGLNTEAFF.

The V gene is TRBV20-1, the J gene TRBJ1-4; D ambiguous. Germline V lookup: CDR1 DFQATT, CDR2 SNEGSKA (reference sequence). There are 13 residues in the CDR3. V dropped 3 bases and J dropped 5 bases, with 10 bases sitting between them. The CDR3 sequence: CSASKAANEKLFF. CDR3 DNA: TGCAGTGCTAGTAAGGCAGCAAATGAAAAACTGTTTTTT.

V gene TRBV3-1 combines with J gene TRBJ1-4; D call uncertain. This CDR3 has 13 residues. The V end was cut by 2 bases, the J end by 7 bases, with 8 bases between. Germline V gives CDR1 LGHDT, CDR2 YNNKEL (reference sequence). CDR3 in DNA: TGTGCCAGCAGCCAACCGGACCTTGAAAAACTGTTTTTT. Protein: CASSQPDLEKLFF.

The rearrangement joins TRBV29-1 to TRBJ1-1; 7 nucleotides match TRBD1. Germline loops: CDR1 SQVTM, CDR2 ANQGSEA. J was trimmed by 4 bases and V by 6 bases; bases with no gene match: 8. The CDR3 consists of 13 residues. DNA of the CDR3: TGCAGCGTCGCCACAGGGGTTAGCACTGAAGCTTTCTTT. It is translated as CSVATGVSTEAFF.

The chain recombines TRBV20-1 with TRBJ2-1; 8 bases line up with TRBD1. The CDR3 sequence is 13 residues long. Germline values: CDR1 DFQATT, CDR2 SNEGSKA (reference sequence). The V and J ends lost 4 bases and 7 bases, in that order; junction bases with no gene match: 6. CDR3 loop: CSAKKQGVNEQFF. For the CDR3, the DNA is TGCAGTGCTAAAAAACAGGGGGTGAATGAGCAGTTCTTC.

This chain connects TRBV27 to TRBJ2-7, with D perhaps assigned TRBD1 or TRBD2 (5 bases each). The V and J ends lost 1 base and 4 bases respectively, with 14 bases between them. Per the germline V gene, CDR1 is MNHEY and CDR2 is SMNVEV (reference sequence). The CDR3 is made up of 15 amino acids. The chain's CDR3 is CASSLLGVSRYEQYF. For the CDR3, the DNA is TGTGCCAGCAGTTTATTGGGGGTCTCCCGGTACGAGCAGTACTTC.

This chain joins TRBV3-1 and TRBJ2-3; the D is unclear. With 2 bases removed from V and 5 bases from J, the gap between germline ends came to 5 bases. This CDR3 has 12 residues. Germline V gene data show CDR1 as LGHDT and CDR2 as YNNKEL (reference sequence). Written as DNA, the CDR3 is TGTGCCAGCAGCCAAACGAAAGATACGCAGTATTTT. Protein: CASSQTKDTQYF.

This rearrangement joins TRBV20-1 to TRBJ2-5; D unclear. This CDR3 spans 12 amino acids. The V gene's germline CDR1 is DFQATT and CDR2 SNEGSKA (reference sequence). V shed 2 bases and J shed 2 bases, with 6 bases lying between them. In DNA, the CDR3 is TGCAGTGCTAGAATGCCTCAAGAGACCCAGTACTTC. Its protein product is CSARMPQETQYF.

The genes are TRBV21-1 and TRBJ2-7; TRBD2 was called by the table and not checked on the DNA. TRBV21-1 has pseudogene status. This CDR3 has 20 amino acids. CDR3 DNA sequence: TGTGCCAGCAGCAAAGCACCCCCCGTTTTGGAGGCGGGATTGACCTACGAGCAGTACTTC. Its protein product is CASSKAPPVLEAGLTYEQYF.

The gene calls are TRBV7-9 and TRBJ1-2; no firm D call. Trimming shortened V by 5 bases and J by 3 bases, and 13 bases separated the two germline ends. Per the germline V gene, CDR1 is SEHNR and CDR2 is FQNEAQ (reference sequence). The CDR3 is made up of 14 amino acids. The CDR3 DNA sequence: TGTGCCAGCAGCCCACCCGGCAGAGACTATGGCTACACCTTC. Encoded protein: CASSPPGRDYGYTF.

The V and J genes are TRBV7-8 and TRBJ2-3, with D hard to call. Trimming removed 3 bases from V and 2 bases from J, with 12 bases in between. The CDR3 runs 15 residues. Germline V gives CDR1 SGHVS, CDR2 FQNEAQ. CDR3 sequence (DNA): TGTGCCAGCAGCTTTGAGAGGTGGAACACAGATACGCAGTATTTT. This sequence encodes CASSFERWNTDTQYF.

This clonotype was counted a single time. In DNA form, the CDR3 reads TGTGCCAGCAGTTTCCTGGATCCCTCCTACGAGCAGTACTTC. This gives the protein CASSFLDPSYEQYF. This chain joins TRBV28 and TRBJ2-7; D not resolved. V was clipped by 3 bases and J by 0 bases, with 9 bases between them. The CDR3 is 14 residues long. The germline gives CDR1 MDHEN, CDR2 SYDVKM.

This clonotype was observed once. The V call is TRBV3-1, the J call TRBJ2-4; D remains ambiguous. Trimming stripped 1 base from V and 6 bases from J, with 7 bases between. Germline loops: CDR1 LGHDT, CDR2 YNNKEL (reference sequence). This CDR3 spans 13 amino acids. CDR3 nucleotides: TGTGCCAGCAGCCAAGCCTCCCGAAACATTCAGTACTTC. It specifies CASSQASRNIQYF.